The TCR beta chain described here comes from a study of T cell repertoires in cytomegalovirus infection. TCRdb re-called the reads with MiXCR, one entry per CDR3 protein. The sample has 110,000 or so distinct CDR3 sequences; 30% are singletons. The CDR3 is 15 amino acids. From germline, CDR1 is MNHEY and CDR2 SVGEGT. The ends lost 3 bases at V and 5 bases at J; junction bases unmatched: 8. This clonotype was picked up many times. What it binds is unknown. The chain employs TRBV6-2 or TRBV6-3 and TRBJ2-5; TRBD2 matches 8 bases. The clonotype was recovered from a human donor in good health (CMV status not recorded). Some clones in this sample may be carry-over from other donors' samples. The sequences come from CD8+ T cells from cultured PBMCs, collected from culture after CMV antigen stimulation. This CDR3 is CASSYVAGTAETQYF. In DNA, the CDR3 is TGTGCCAGCAGTTATGTAGCGGGGACTGCGGAGACCCAGTACTTC.